These T cell receptor beta chains were read from a single sample in a study of T cell clonotyping in hematopoietic cell transplantation. Profiling relied on immunoSEQ multiplex PCR, and the TCRdb table lists in-frame clones only, not all of them. This table has fewer than 100,000 clones, 90% to 97% appearing once. Sequences were derived from peripheral blood mononuclear cells, sampled before stem cell transplant. The receptors were gathered from a woman between 45 and 60 years old with acute myeloid leukemia. Some clones in this sample may be carry-over from other donors' samples. The CDR3 runs from the conserved cysteine through the conserved F or W. Each record gives: D gene, CDR3 length, J gene, V gene, CDR3 protein, CDR3 DNA. A D gene is named only where the DNA matches it firmly.

D gene: TRBD2
CDR3 length: 15
J gene: TRBJ2-7
V gene: TRBV4-1
CDR3 protein: CASSQQIGLAEEQYF
CDR3 DNA: TGCGCCAGCAGCCAACAGATCGGACTAGCGGAAGAGCAGTACTTC

D gene: TRBD2
CDR3 length: 14
J gene: TRBJ2-5
V gene: TRBV12-5
CDR3 protein: CASGRDYLQETQYF
CDR3 DNA: TGTGCTAGTGGGCGGGACTACCTCCAAGAGACCCAGTACTTC

D gene: .
CDR3 length: 14
J gene: TRBJ1-2
V gene: TRBV28
CDR3 protein: CASSLLGGNYGYTF
CDR3 DNA: TGTGCCAGCAGTTTATTAGGGGGGAACTATGGCTACACCTTC

D gene: .
CDR3 length: 13
J gene: TRBJ1-2
V gene: TRBV7-9
CDR3 protein: CASSLEATYGYTF
CDR3 DNA: TGTGCCAGCAGCTTAGAGGCAACCTATGGCTACACCTTC

D gene: .
CDR3 length: 16
J gene: TRBJ2-3
V gene: TRBV19
CDR3 protein: CASSIESTISTDTQYF
CDR3 DNA: TGTGCCAGTAGTATAGAGTCTACCATAAGCACAGATACGCAGTATTTT

D gene: TRBD1
CDR3 length: 17
J gene: TRBJ1-1
V gene: TRBV5-1
CDR3 protein: CASSLGGGTGGQFEAFF
CDR3 DNA: TGCGCCAGCAGCTTGGGGGGCGGGACAGGGGGCCAATTTGAAGCTTTCTTT

D gene: .
CDR3 length: 12
J gene: TRBJ1-1
V gene: TRBV27
CDR3 protein: CASSAMNTEAFF
CDR3 DNA: TGTGCCAGCAGTGCAATGAACACTGAAGCTTTCTTT

D gene: .
CDR3 length: 15
J gene: TRBJ1-5
V gene: TRBV19
CDR3 protein: CASSLSGNGNQPQHF
CDR3 DNA: TGTGCCAGTAGTCTAAGTGGGAACGGCAATCAGCCCCAGCATTTT

D gene: .
CDR3 length: 16
J gene: TRBJ2-1
V gene: TRBV7-2
CDR3 protein: CASSLVSSGRQAGSFF
CDR3 DNA: TGTGCCAGCAGCTTAGTTTCGAGTGGTCGGCAGGCTGGATCGTTCTTC

D gene: TRBD1
CDR3 length: 13
J gene: TRBJ1-4
V gene: TRBV5-6
CDR3 protein: CASSYRGNEKLFF
CDR3 DNA: TGTGCCAGCAGCTACAGGGGGAATGAAAAACTGTTTTTT

D gene: .
CDR3 length: 12
J gene: TRBJ1-1
V gene: TRBV30
CDR3 protein: CAWSSTNTEAFF
CDR3 DNA: TGTGCCTGGAGTAGTACGAACACTGAAGCTTTCTTT

D gene: .
CDR3 length: 12
J gene: TRBJ1-2
V gene: TRBV28
CDR3 protein: CASSQSSFGYTF
CDR3 DNA: TGTGCCAGCAGTCAATCATCATTCGGCTACACCTTC

D gene: TRBD1
CDR3 length: 13
J gene: TRBJ2-7
V gene: TRBV19
CDR3 protein: CASSDRGAYEQYF
CDR3 DNA: TGTGCCAGTTCGGACAGGGGGGCCTACGAGCAGTACTTC

D gene: TRBD1
CDR3 length: 13
J gene: TRBJ2-3
V gene: TRBV13
CDR3 protein: CASGGQGTDTQYF
CDR3 DNA: TGTGCCAGCGGAGGACAGGGGACAGATACGCAGTATTTT

D gene: .
CDR3 length: 15
J gene: TRBJ1-1
V gene: TRBV7-8
CDR3 protein: CASSFVKGDLTEAFF
CDR3 DNA: TGTGCCAGCAGCTTTGTTAAAGGGGATCTCACTGAAGCTTTCTTT

D gene: .
CDR3 length: 15
J gene: TRBJ2-5
V gene: TRBV5-1
CDR3 protein: CASSLDRVGEETQYF
CDR3 DNA: TGCGCCAGCAGCTTGGATCGGGTCGGCGAAGAGACCCAGTACTTC

D gene: TRBD2
CDR3 length: 15
J gene: TRBJ2-1
V gene: TRBV6-5
CDR3 protein: CASSARLAGYNEQFF
CDR3 DNA: TGTGCCAGCAGTGCCCGACTAGCGGGTTACAATGAGCAGTTCTTC

D gene: .
CDR3 length: 17
J gene: TRBJ1-1
V gene: TRBV25-1
CDR3 protein: CASSSGSGGIRDTEAFF
CDR3 DNA: TGTGCCAGCAGTTCAGGATCGGGGGGCATCAGGGACACTGAAGCTTTCTTT

D gene: .
CDR3 length: 15
J gene: TRBJ2-7
V gene: TRBV7-2
CDR3 protein: CASSKSSVSSYEQYF
CDR3 DNA: TGTGCCAGCAGCAAATCTAGCGTTAGCTCCTACGAGCAGTACTTC

D gene: TRBD1
CDR3 length: 17
J gene: TRBJ2-1
V gene: TRBV25-1
CDR3 protein: CASSGTGGIYSYNEQFF
CDR3 DNA: TGTGCCAGCAGTGGGACAGGGGGAATTTACTCCTACAATGAGCAGTTCTTC

D gene: .
CDR3 length: 13
J gene: TRBJ1-5
V gene: TRBV30
CDR3 protein: CAWSSDSNQPQHF
CDR3 DNA: TGTGCCTGGAGTTCGGACAGCAATCAGCCCCAGCATTTT

D gene: .
CDR3 length: 13
J gene: TRBJ2-2
V gene: TRBV6-6
CDR3 protein: CASSRGRAGELFF
CDR3 DNA: TGTGCCAGCAGTCGAGGACGGGCCGGGGAGCTGTTTTTT

D gene: .
CDR3 length: 15
J gene: TRBJ1-5
V gene: TRBV10-3
CDR3 protein: CAIPEAAGRSQPQHF
CDR3 DNA: TGTGCCATCCCCGAGGCGGCAGGCCGGAGTCAGCCCCAGCATTTT

D gene: TRBD2
CDR3 length: 14
J gene: TRBJ2-7
V gene: TRBV13
CDR3 protein: CASSPLAGGLEQYF
CDR3 DNA: TGTGCCAGCAGCCCACTAGCGGGGGGGCTTGAGCAGTACTTC

D gene: TRBD2
CDR3 length: 16
J gene: TRBJ2-5
V gene: TRBV6-5
CDR3 protein: CASSSRTSGRKETQYF
CDR3 DNA: TGTGCCAGCAGTTCCCGGACTAGCGGGCGTAAGGAGACCCAGTACTTC

D gene: TRBD2
CDR3 length: 16
J gene: TRBJ2-1
V gene: TRBV27
CDR3 protein: CASSLIGLAAGNEQFF
CDR3 DNA: TGTGCCAGCAGTTTAATAGGACTAGCAGCTGGGAATGAGCAGTTCTTC

D gene: TRBD1
CDR3 length: 16
J gene: TRBJ1-1
V gene: TRBV5-1
CDR3 protein: CASSTFPGQAGSEAFF
CDR3 DNA: TGCGCCAGCAGTACTTTCCCGGGACAGGCGGGGAGTGAAGCTTTCTTT

D gene: .
CDR3 length: 14
J gene: TRBJ2-2
V gene: TRBV7-8
CDR3 protein: CASSPRPVTGELFF
CDR3 DNA: TGTGCCAGCAGCCCTAGGCCGGTAACCGGGGAGCTGTTTTTT

D gene: .
CDR3 length: 15
J gene: TRBJ2-3
V gene: TRBV14
CDR3 protein: CASSQVGGAGDTQYF
CDR3 DNA: TGTGCCAGCAGCCAAGTCGGGGGAGCAGGAGATACGCAGTATTTT

D gene: TRBD2
CDR3 length: 15
J gene: TRBJ2-2
V gene: TRBV5-1
CDR3 protein: CASMETAGGSGELFF
CDR3 DNA: TGCGCCAGCATGGAGACAGCGGGGGGATCCGGGGAGCTGTTTTTT

D gene: .
CDR3 length: 17
J gene: TRBJ1-4
V gene: TRBV7-2
CDR3 protein: CASSLPLGEGLGEKLFF
CDR3 DNA: TGTGCCAGCAGCTTACCCCTGGGGGAAGGGCTAGGGGAAAAACTGTTTTTT

D gene: .
CDR3 length: 14
J gene: TRBJ1-1
V gene: TRBV6-1
CDR3 protein: CASSEYVMNTEAFF
CDR3 DNA: TGTGCCAGCAGTGAATACGTCATGAACACTGAAGCTTTCTTT

D gene: .
CDR3 length: 14
J gene: TRBJ1-2
V gene: TRBV6-1
CDR3 protein: CASRLRRSLYGYTF
CDR3 DNA: TGTGCCAGCAGACTAAGACGGTCCCTCTATGGCTACACCTTC

D gene: .
CDR3 length: 12
J gene: TRBJ1-1
V gene: TRBV29-1
CDR3 protein: CSVDGWDTEAFF
CDR3 DNA: TGCAGCGTGGACGGGTGGGACACTGAAGCTTTCTTT

D gene: .
CDR3 length: 13
J gene: TRBJ1-2
V gene: TRBV29-1
CDR3 protein: CSVVDSDSYGYTF
CDR3 DNA: TGCAGCGTTGTAGACAGCGATTCCTATGGCTACACCTTC

D gene: TRBD1
CDR3 length: 15
J gene: TRBJ2-2
V gene: TRBV7-2
CDR3 protein: CASSFEQGGVGELFF
CDR3 DNA: TGTGCCAGCAGCTTTGAACAGGGGGGCGTCGGGGAGCTGTTTTTT

D gene: TRBD1
CDR3 length: 16
J gene: TRBJ1-3
V gene: TRBV7-8
CDR3 protein: CASSPQRQGSGNTIYF
CDR3 DNA: TGTGCCAGCAGCCCACAACGACAGGGATCTGGAAACACCATATATTTT

D gene: TRBD2
CDR3 length: 14
J gene: TRBJ2-3
V gene: TRBV2
CDR3 protein: CASRLAVSTDTQYF
CDR3 DNA: TGTGCCAGCAGACTAGCGGTTAGCACAGATACGCAGTATTTT

D gene: TRBD2
CDR3 length: 17
J gene: TRBJ2-6
V gene: TRBV7-8
CDR3 protein: CASSKTSGGVGANVLTF
CDR3 DNA: TGTGCCAGCAGCAAGACTAGCGGGGGGGTTGGGGCCAACGTCCTGACTTTC

D gene: .
CDR3 length: 15
J gene: TRBJ1-5
V gene: TRBV7-2
CDR3 protein: CASSLVGATDQPQHF
CDR3 DNA: TGTGCCAGCAGCTTAGTTGGTGCCACCGATCAGCCCCAACATTTT

D gene: .
CDR3 length: 16
J gene: TRBJ2-4
V gene: TRBV15
CDR3 protein: CATDPGQLLAKNIQYF
CDR3 DNA: TGTGCCACCGATCCGGGACAACTACTAGCCAAAAACATTCAGTACTTC

D gene: .
CDR3 length: 13
J gene: TRBJ1-1
V gene: TRBV29-1
CDR3 protein: CSVGEAPNTEAFF
CDR3 DNA: TGCAGCGTTGGGGAAGCCCCGAACACTGAAGCTTTCTTT

D gene: TRBD1
CDR3 length: 13
J gene: TRBJ2-7
V gene: TRBV28
CDR3 protein: CASRGTGNYEQYF
CDR3 DNA: TGTGCCAGCAGAGGGACAGGGAACTACGAGCAGTACTTC

D gene: .
CDR3 length: 14
J gene: TRBJ2-3
V gene: TRBV27
CDR3 protein: CADFRGVETDTQYF
CDR3 DNA: TGTGCCGACTTTAGGGGGGTCGAAACAGATACGCAGTATTTT

D gene: .
CDR3 length: 15
J gene: TRBJ1-3
V gene: TRBV29-1
CDR3 protein: CSVEAGRLSGNTIYF
CDR3 DNA: TGCAGCGTTGAGGCCGGTCGTCTCTCTGGAAACACCATATATTTT

D gene: .
CDR3 length: 17
J gene: TRBJ2-2
V gene: TRBV9
CDR3 protein: CASSPRVGTPNTGELFF
CDR3 DNA: TGTGCCAGCAGCCCGCGTGTGGGCACCCCAAACACCGGGGAGCTGTTTTTT

D gene: .
CDR3 length: 14
J gene: TRBJ1-4
V gene: TRBV30
CDR3 protein: CAWSAGHLVEKLFF
CDR3 DNA: TGTGCCTGGAGCGCAGGACATCTGGTTGAAAAACTGTTTTTT

D gene: .
CDR3 length: 14
J gene: TRBJ2-7
V gene: TRBV9
CDR3 protein: CASSTRDGSYEQYF
CDR3 DNA: TGTGCCAGCAGCACCCGGGACGGCTCCTACGAGCAGTACTTC

D gene: .
CDR3 length: 13
J gene: TRBJ1-1
V gene: TRBV30
CDR3 protein: CACSVGMNTEAFF
CDR3 DNA: TGTGCCTGTTCAGTAGGGATGAACACTGAAGCTTTCTTT

D gene: .
CDR3 length: 17
J gene: TRBJ2-6
V gene: TRBV11-2
CDR3 protein: CASSSWDSLFGANVLTF
CDR3 DNA: TGTGCCAGCAGCTCCTGGGACTCCCTGTTTGGGGCCAACGTCCTGACTTTC

D gene: .
CDR3 length: 16
J gene: TRBJ1-1
V gene: TRBV19
CDR3 protein: CASRPIPRGGNTEAFF
CDR3 DNA: TGTGCCAGTAGGCCAATACCCCGGGGAGGGAACACTGAAGCTTTCTTT

D gene: TRBD2
CDR3 length: 17
J gene: TRBJ2-1
V gene: TRBV7-8
CDR3 protein: CASSSRLAGGGHNEQFF
CDR3 DNA: TGTGCCAGCAGCTCGCGACTAGCGGGAGGGGGGCACAATGAGCAGTTCTTC